This entry is about one T cell receptor beta chain. TCRdb's table, derived via immunoSEQ multiplex PCR, lists solely in-frame clones and lacks some. The sample carries approximately 110,000 clones, more than 80% recorded once. This specimen comes from a study of blood T cell repertoires in COVID-19. The receptor comes from a woman in her 70s with acute or convalescent COVID-19. Sequencing used peripheral blood.

CDR3 region: CASSPRQGRLNTEAFF. CDR3 bases: TGTGCCAGCTCACCACGACAGGGGAGGTTAAACACTGAAGCTTTCTTT. The J gene is TRBJ1-1, the V gene TRBV18; 8 nucleotides align to TRBD1. The CDR3 is 16 residues long. The germline CDR1 and CDR2 sequences are KGHSH and LQKENI. V shed 1 base and J 2 bases; nucleotides not matched to a gene: 6.